Sequencing of this T cell receptor (beta chain) was carried out in a study of T cells in Graves' hyperthyroidism and ophthalmopathy. Uncontrolled infection, other autoimmune disease, pregnancy or lactation excluded patients. Amplification targeted TCR beta CDR3 regions from RNA transcripts. In the first-round RT-PCR of the TCR CDR3, the HTBI primer set was used. TCRdb reprocessed the multiplex PCR reads via MiXCR and lists one record per CDR3 protein. This table holds some 320,000 distinct CDR3 sequences, 12% to 15% found once. General observations from the study: Ophthalmopathy stood apart from stable hyperthyroidism in a 13 V-J model. Ophthalmopathy was predicted by the model a median of approximately 6 months ahead of onset.

This clonotype was observed at least ten times. Its antigen is not known. V was clipped by 6 bases and J by 2 bases, with 10 bases between them. The CDR3 has 14 amino acids. Per germline, CDR1 MNHEY and CDR2 SMNVEV (reference sequence). This chain uses TRBV27 with TRBJ2-2, with D perhaps matching TRBD2 (6 bases). The sequencing input was blood. The clonotype originates from a woman aged 35 to 49 with Graves' ophthalmopathy. Written as DNA, the CDR3 is TGTGCCAGCAGGCGGGACGGTAACACCGGGGAGCTGTTTTTT. Translation: CASRRDGNTGELFF.